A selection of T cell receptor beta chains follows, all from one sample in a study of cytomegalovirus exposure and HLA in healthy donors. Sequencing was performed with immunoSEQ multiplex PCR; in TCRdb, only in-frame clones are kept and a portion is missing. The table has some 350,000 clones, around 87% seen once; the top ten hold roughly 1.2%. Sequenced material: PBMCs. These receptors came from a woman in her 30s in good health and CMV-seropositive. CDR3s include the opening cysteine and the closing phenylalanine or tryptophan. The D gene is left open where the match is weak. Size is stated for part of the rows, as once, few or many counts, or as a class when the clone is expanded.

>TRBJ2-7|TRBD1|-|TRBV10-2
CASSASGTGGAEQYF
TGCGCCAGCAGTGCCTCCGGGACAGGGGGCGCTGAGCAGTACTTC
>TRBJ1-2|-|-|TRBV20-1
CSAWGGSGYTF
TGCAGTGCCTGGGGAGGGAGCGGCTACACCTTC
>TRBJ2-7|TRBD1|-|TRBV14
CASSQGGQGGVQYF
TGTGCCAGCAGCCAAGGAGGACAGGGGGGAGTGCAGTACTTC
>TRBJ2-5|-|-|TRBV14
CASSQDLFRETQYF
TGTGCCAGCAGCCAAGATCTCTTCCGGGAGACCCAGTACTTC
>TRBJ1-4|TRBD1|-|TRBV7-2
CASSRDRGATNEKLFF
TGTGCCAGCAGTAGGGACAGGGGCGCAACTAATGAAAAACTGTTTTTT
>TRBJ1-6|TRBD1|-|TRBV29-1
CSVRDRANSPLHF
TGCAGCGTTCGCGACAGGGCTAATTCACCCCTCCACTTT
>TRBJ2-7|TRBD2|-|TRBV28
CASSAAGGPRDEQYF
TGTGCCAGCAGTGCAGCGGGAGGGCCGCGGGACGAGCAGTACTTC
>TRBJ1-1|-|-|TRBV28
CASRPPWVNTEAFF
TGTGCCAGCAGACCTCCCTGGGTGAACACTGAAGCTTTCTTT
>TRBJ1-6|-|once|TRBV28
CASSPGSLRVSPLHF
TGTGCCAGCAGCCCCGGGTCCCTCCGGGTATCACCCCTCCACTTT
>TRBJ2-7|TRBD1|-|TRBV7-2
CASRKTGATYEQYF
TGTGCCAGCAGGAAGACAGGGGCCACCTACGAGCAGTACTTC
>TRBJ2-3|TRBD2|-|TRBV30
CAWSLTSGSTDTQYF
TGTGCCTGGAGCCTGACTAGCGGTAGCACAGATACGCAGTATTTT
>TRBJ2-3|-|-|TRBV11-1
CASSLRRTSTDTQYF
TGTGCCAGCAGCCTTCGACGGACTAGCACAGATACGCAGTATTTT
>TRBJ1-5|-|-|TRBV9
CASSGGGYGQPQHF
TGTGCCAGCAGCGGCGGGGGATACGGTCAGCCCCAGCATTTT
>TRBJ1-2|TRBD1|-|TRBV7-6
CASSEISPGQGAISYTF
TGTGCCAGCAGCGAAATATCGCCGGGACAGGGGGCGATAAGCTACACCTTC